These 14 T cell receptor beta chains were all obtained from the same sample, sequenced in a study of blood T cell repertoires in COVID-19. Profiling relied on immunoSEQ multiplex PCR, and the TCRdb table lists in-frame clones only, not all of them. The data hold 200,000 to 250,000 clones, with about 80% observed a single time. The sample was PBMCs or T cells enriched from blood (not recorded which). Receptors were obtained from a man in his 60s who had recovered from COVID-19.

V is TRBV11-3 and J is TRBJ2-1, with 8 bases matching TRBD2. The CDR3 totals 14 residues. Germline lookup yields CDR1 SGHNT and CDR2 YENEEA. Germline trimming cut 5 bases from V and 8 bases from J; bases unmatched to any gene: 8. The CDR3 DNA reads TGTGCCAGCAGCCTGGGACTAGGTGAGCATGAGCAGTTCTTC. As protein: CASSLGLGEHEQFF.

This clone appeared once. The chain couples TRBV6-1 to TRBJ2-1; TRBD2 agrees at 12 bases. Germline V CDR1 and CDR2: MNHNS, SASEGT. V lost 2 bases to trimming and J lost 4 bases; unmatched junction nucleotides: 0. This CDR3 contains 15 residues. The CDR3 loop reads CASSELAGGYNEQFF. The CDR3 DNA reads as TGTGCCAGCAGTGAACTAGCGGGGGGGTACAATGAGCAGTTCTTC.

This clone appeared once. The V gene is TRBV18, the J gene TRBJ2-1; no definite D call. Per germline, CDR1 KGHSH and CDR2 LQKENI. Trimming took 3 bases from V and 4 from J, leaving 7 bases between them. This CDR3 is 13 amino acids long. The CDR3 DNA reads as TGTGCCAGCTCACCCAACACGTACAATGAGCAGTTCTTC. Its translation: CASSPNTYNEQFF.

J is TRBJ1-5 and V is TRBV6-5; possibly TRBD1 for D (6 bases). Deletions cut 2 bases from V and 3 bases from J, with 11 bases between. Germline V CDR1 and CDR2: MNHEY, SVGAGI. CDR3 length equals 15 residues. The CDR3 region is CASSYVAGANQPQHF. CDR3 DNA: TGTGCCAGCAGTTACGTCGCAGGGGCCAATCAGCCCCAGCATTTT.

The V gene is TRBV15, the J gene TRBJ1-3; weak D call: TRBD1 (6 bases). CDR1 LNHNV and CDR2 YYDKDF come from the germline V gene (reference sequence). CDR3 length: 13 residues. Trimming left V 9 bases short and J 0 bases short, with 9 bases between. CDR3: CATTGNSGNTIYF. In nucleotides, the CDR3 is TGTGCCACTACAGGGAACTCTGGAAACACCATATATTTT.

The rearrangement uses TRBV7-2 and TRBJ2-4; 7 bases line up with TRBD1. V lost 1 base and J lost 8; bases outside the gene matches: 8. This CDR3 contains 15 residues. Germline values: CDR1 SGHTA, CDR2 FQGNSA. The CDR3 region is CASSLGGTQGYIQYF. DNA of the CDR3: TGTGCCAGCAGCTTAGGTGGGACACAGGGGTACATTCAGTACTTC. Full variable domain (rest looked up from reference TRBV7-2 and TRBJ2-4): GAGVSQSPSNKVTEKGKDVELRCDPISGHTALYWYRQSLGQGLEFLIYFQGNSAPDKSGLPSDRFSAERTGGSVSTLTIQRTQQEDSAVYLCASSLGGTQGYIQYFGAGTRLSVL.

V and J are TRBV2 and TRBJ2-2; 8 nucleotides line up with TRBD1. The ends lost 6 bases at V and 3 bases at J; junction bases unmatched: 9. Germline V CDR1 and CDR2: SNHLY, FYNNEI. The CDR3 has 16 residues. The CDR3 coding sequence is TGTGCCAGCAGCGCGGCAGGGGGCGCGTACACCGGGGAGCTGTTTTTT. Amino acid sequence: CASSAAGGAYTGELFF.

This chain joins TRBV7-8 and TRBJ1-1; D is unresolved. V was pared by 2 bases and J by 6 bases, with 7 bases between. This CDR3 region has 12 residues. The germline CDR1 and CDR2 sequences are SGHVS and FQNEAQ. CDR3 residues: CASSLMGSEAFF. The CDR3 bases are TGTGCCAGCAGCTTAATGGGCTCTGAAGCTTTCTTT.

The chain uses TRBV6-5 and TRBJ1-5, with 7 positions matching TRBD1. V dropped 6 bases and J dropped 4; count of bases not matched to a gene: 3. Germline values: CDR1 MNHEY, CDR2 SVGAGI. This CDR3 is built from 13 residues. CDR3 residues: CASSGDRNQPQHF. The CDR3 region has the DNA TGTGCCAGCAGCGGGGACAGAAATCAGCCCCAGCATTTT.

The chain's CDR3 is CASSQTSGGEQFF. The CDR3 nucleotides are TGTGCCAGCAGCCAAACTAGCGGGGGGGAGCAGTTCTTC. The V call is TRBV7-3, the J call TRBJ2-1; 12 bases fit TRBD2. V lost 5 bases and J lost 10; bases outside the gene matches: 3. The length of the CDR3 is 13 residues. In germline, CDR1 is SGHTA, CDR2 FQGTGA.

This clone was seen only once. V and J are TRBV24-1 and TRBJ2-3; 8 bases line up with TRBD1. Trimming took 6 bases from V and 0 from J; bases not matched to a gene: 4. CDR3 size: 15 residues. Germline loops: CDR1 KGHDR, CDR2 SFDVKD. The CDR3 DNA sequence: TGTGCCACCAGTTCAAGGACAGGGAGCACAGATACGCAGTATTTT. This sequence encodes CATSSRTGSTDTQYF.

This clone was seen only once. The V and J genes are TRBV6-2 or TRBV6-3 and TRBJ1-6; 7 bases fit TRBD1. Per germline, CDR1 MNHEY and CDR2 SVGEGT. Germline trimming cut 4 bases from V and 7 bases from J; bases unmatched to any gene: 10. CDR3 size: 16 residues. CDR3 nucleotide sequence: TGTGCCAGCAGTTTTACCGACAGGGCACCCAATTCACCCCTCCACTTT. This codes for CASSFTDRAPNSPLHF.

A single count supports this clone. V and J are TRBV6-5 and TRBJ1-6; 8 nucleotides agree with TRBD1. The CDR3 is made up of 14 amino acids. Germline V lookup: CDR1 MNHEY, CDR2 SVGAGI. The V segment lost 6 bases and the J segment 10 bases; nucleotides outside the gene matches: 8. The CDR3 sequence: CASRSDRGKSPLHF. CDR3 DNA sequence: TGTGCCAGCAGATCCGACAGGGGAAAATCACCCCTCCACTTT.

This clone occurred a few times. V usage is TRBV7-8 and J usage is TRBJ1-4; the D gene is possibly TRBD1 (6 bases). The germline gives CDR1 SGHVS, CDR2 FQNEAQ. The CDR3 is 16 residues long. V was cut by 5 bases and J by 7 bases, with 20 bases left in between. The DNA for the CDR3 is TGTGCCAGCAGCCCCCGTCGGGACACCCCCCGTGAAAAACTGTTTTTT. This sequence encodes CASSPRRDTPREKLFF.